This TCR beta chain was captured in a study of cytomegalovirus exposure and HLA in healthy donors. Study-wide findings and caveats: Being indistinguishable, some V segments were excluded, TRBV6-2 and TRBV6-3 among them.

About this clone: Antigen specificity is unknown.

CDR3 length: 17 residues. The germline gives CDR1 LGHNA, CDR2 YSLEER. Trimming cost V 0 bases and J 5 bases; bases outside gene matches: 13. The PCR had 60 Vbeta and 13 Jbeta primers. Clones were read by immunoSEQ multiplex PCR, and TCRdb kept only the in-frame ones, dropping some. The table includes approximately 110,000 clones, around 74% detected once. The sequence derives from a woman aged 40 to 50 in good health and CMV-seropositive. The chain links TRBV4-3 to TRBJ2-7; 7 nucleotides agree with TRBD2. Source material: PBMCs. This CDR3 reads CASSQDAGGSGLHEQYF. CDR3 sequence (DNA): TGCGCCAGCAGCCAAGATGCCGGCGGGAGTGGACTCCACGAGCAGTACTTC.